Listed here are 23 T cell receptor beta chains from one sample, sequenced in a study of cytotoxic CD8 clonotypes in ibrutinib-treated CLL. The assay was immunoSEQ multiplex PCR, and TCRdb's table has in-frame clones only and misses some. The sample records 150,000 to 200,000 clones, roughly 80% being singletons. This specimen was PBMCs, taken after 12 months of ibrutinib treatment. Receptors originate from a human donor with chronic lymphocytic leukemia.

This clone appeared a single time. The chain has TRBV7-9 and TRBJ1-4; D is perhaps TRBD1 (5 bases). Trimming cost V 6 bases and J 5 bases, with 16 bases left between them. In germline, CDR1 is SEHNR, CDR2 FQNEAQ (reference sequence). The CDR3 has 15 residues. Here the CDR3 reads CASRPQTAENEKLFF. CDR3 in DNA: TGTGCCAGCAGACCCCAGACAGCTGAGAATGAAAAACTGTTTTTT.

The chain joins TRBV14 to TRBJ2-5; either TRBD1 or TRBD2 may supply D (6 bases each). Germline V gives CDR1 SGHDN, CDR2 FVKESK. V was trimmed by 4 bases and J by 3 bases, leaving 15 bases between them. The length of the CDR3 is 15 residues. This chain's CDR3 is CASSPWRGDKETQYF. CDR3 sequence (DNA): TGTGCCAGCAGCCCGTGGAGGGGGGATAAAGAGACCCAGTACTTC.

The chain uses TRBV19 and TRBJ1-5, with TRBD1 identical over 8 bases. The CDR3 has 14 amino acids. Germline CDR1 reads LNHDA; CDR2 reads SQIVND (reference sequence). The J segment lost 7 bases and the V segment lost 7 bases, leaving 9 bases of the junction unmatched. CDR3 amino acids: CASTIAGTGQPQHF. In DNA, the CDR3 is TGTGCCAGTACTATCGCGGGGACAGGACAGCCCCAGCATTTT.

This clone appeared a single time. The chain employs TRBV5-1 and TRBJ2-1, with TRBD2 matching 9 bases. The CDR3 covers 16 residues. Germline V CDR1 and CDR2: SGHRS, YFSETQ. V lost 0 bases to trimming and J lost 7 bases; unmatched junction nucleotides: 8. The CDR3 sequence is CASSLAKASGKNEQFF. The CDR3 nucleotides read TGCGCCAGCAGCTTGGCCAAGGCTAGCGGGAAGAATGAGCAGTTCTTC.

The J gene is TRBJ1-1, the V gene TRBV29-1; D ambiguous. This CDR3 region has 14 residues. Trimming removed 4 bases from V and 0 bases from J, with 12 bases in between. Germline-derived CDR1 and CDR2 are SQVTM and ANQGSEA. The DNA of the CDR3 is TGCAGCGTTGGTAGGGCAAACTTGAACACTGAAGCTTTCTTT. Protein sequence: CSVGRANLNTEAFF.

The chain employs TRBV11-2 and TRBJ2-1, with 7 bases aligning to TRBD2. J gave up 6 bases and V 5 bases, and 7 bases lay outside the gene matches. This CDR3 contains 14 residues. Per germline, CDR1 SGHAT and CDR2 FQNNGV. The CDR3 loop reads CASSPRLAANEQFF. As DNA, the CDR3 is TGTGCCAGCAGCCCTAGGCTAGCGGCCAATGAGCAGTTCTTC.

This clone was observed at least ten times. The chain couples TRBV4-1 to TRBJ1-5; 8 nucleotides agree with TRBD1. Trimming cost V 2 bases and J 1 base; bases outside gene matches: 4. CDR3 length: 16 amino acids. Germline V lookup: CDR1 MGHRA, CDR2 YSYEKL. CDR3 nucleotides: TGCGCCAGCAGCCAACACGACAGGGGAAGCAATCAGCCCCAGCATTTT. Amino acid sequence: CASSQHDRGSNQPQHF.

The chain's CDR3 is CASSHLAPVRETQYF. The DNA of the CDR3 is TGCGCCAGCAGCCACCTAGCGCCCGTTAGAGAGACCCAGTACTTC. The V call is TRBV5-1, the J call TRBJ2-5; D might be TRBD2 (6 bases). Germline lookup yields CDR1 SGHRS and CDR2 YFSETQ. The length of the CDR3 is 15 residues. Trimming cost V 4 bases and J 4 bases, with 17 bases left between them.

The chain is built from TRBV7-2 and TRBJ2-7; 10 bases line up with TRBD1. The CDR3 totals 14 residues. The V and J ends lost 6 bases and 2 bases, in that order; junction bases with no gene match: 4. Germline CDR1 is SGHTA and CDR2 is FQGNSA. CDR3 region: CASRYGQGAYEQYF. The DNA of the CDR3 is TGTGCCAGCAGGTACGGACAGGGGGCCTACGAGCAGTACTTC.

This clone was picked up one time. V gene TRBV25-1 combines with J gene TRBJ1-2; 9 positions match TRBD1. This CDR3 is built from 14 residues. The V gene end was trimmed by 8 bases and the J gene end by 7 bases; junction bases not matched to a gene: 11. Germline values: CDR1 MGHDK, CDR2 SYGVNS. In DNA, the CDR3 is TGTGCCAGCTTCAGACAGGGGGAGATAGGTGGCTACACCTTC. Protein product: CASFRQGEIGGYTF.

This chain uses TRBV9 with TRBJ2-2; D possibly uses TRBD1 or TRBD2 (6 bases each). V was pared by 0 bases and J by 7 bases, with 10 bases between. Germline V gene data show CDR1 as SGDLS and CDR2 as YYNGEE. This CDR3 has 14 amino acids. CDR3: CASSVGGAGGELFF. CDR3 nucleotide sequence: TGTGCCAGCAGCGTAGGGGGGGCTGGCGGGGAGCTGTTTTTT. Full variable domain (rest looked up from reference TRBV9 and TRBJ2-2): DSGVTQTPKHLITATGQRVTLRCSPRSGDLSVYWYQQSLDQGLQFLIQYYNGEERAKGNILERFSAQQFPDLHSELNLSSLELGDSALYFCASSVGGAGGELFFGEGSRLTVL.

J is TRBJ2-1 and V is TRBV5-1; 9 bases agree with TRBD1. The ends lost 4 bases at V and 8 bases at J; junction bases unmatched: 10. From germline, CDR1 is SGHRS and CDR2 YFSETQ. The CDR3 covers 15 residues. CDR3 bases: TGCGCCAGCAGCACACAGGGGGCGGAGGGCGATGAGCAGTTCTTC. It encodes CASSTQGAEGDEQFF.

Here the CDR3 DNA reads TGTGCCAGCAAGACGGCCTATAATTCACCCCTCCACTTT. This gives the protein CASKTAYNSPLHF. The chain is built from TRBV2 and TRBJ1-6; D uncertain. The CDR3 contains 13 residues. The V end was cut by 7 bases, the J end by 2 bases, with 6 bases between. CDR1 is SNHLY and CDR2 is FYNNEI in the germline V gene.

This clone was recorded a few times. The rearrangement links TRBV15 to TRBJ1-5; 8 nucleotides agree with TRBD1. Trimming took 1 base from V and 9 from J; bases not matched to a gene: 8. The germline CDR1 and CDR2 sequences are LNHNV and YYDKDF (reference sequence). The CDR3 has 15 residues. The CDR3 region is CATSRVRDRCWPQHF. The CDR3 DNA is TGTGCCACCAGCAGAGTTCGGGACAGGTGTTGGCCCCAGCATTTT.

This chain uses TRBV18 with TRBJ2-2; TRBD2 agrees at 10 bases. The CDR3 loop spans 18 amino acids. Germline V CDR1 and CDR2: KGHSH, LQKENI. V was clipped by 0 bases and J by 2 bases; unmatched bases: 6. The CDR3 DNA follows: TGTGCCAGCTCACCACCCCCAGCGGGGGGGCCCAACACCGGGGAGCTGTTTTTT. This encodes CASSPPPAGGPNTGELFF. Complete variable domain (other parts from reference TRBV18 and TRBJ2-2): NAGVMQNPRHLVRRRGQEARLRCSPMKGHSHVYWYRQLPEEGLKFMVYLQKENIIDESGMPKERFSAEFPKEGPSILRIQQVVRGDSAAYFCASSPPPAGGPNTGELFFGEGSRLTVL.

V usage is TRBV4-1 and J usage is TRBJ2-1; TRBD2 matches at 10 bases. This CDR3 comprises 15 residues. V shed 4 bases and J 8 bases; nucleotides not matched to a gene: 8. CDR1 and CDR2 (germline): MGHRA, YSYEKL. The chain's CDR3 is CASSRRASGGDEQFF. CDR3 DNA: TGCGCCAGCAGCCGGAGGGCTAGCGGGGGTGATGAGCAGTTCTTC.

This chain joins TRBV4-3 and TRBJ1-6; D is undetermined. Germline-derived CDR1 and CDR2 are LGHNA and YSLEER. The CDR3 has 15 residues. V gave up 4 bases and J gave up 7 bases, with 14 bases separating them. CDR3 coding DNA: TGCGCCAGCAGCCTATTGGTGAATGGGAATTCACCCCTCCACTTT. It yields the protein CASSLLVNGNSPLHF.

V is TRBV7-2 and J is TRBJ2-7; D is ambiguous. V lost 5 bases and J lost 1, with 9 bases in between. Germline V lookup: CDR1 SGHTA, CDR2 FQGNSA. The CDR3 totals 13 residues. The CDR3, as DNA: TGTGCCAGCAGCCCGCCCCCGTCCTACGAGCAGTACTTC. It yields the protein CASSPPPSYEQYF.

The chain recombines TRBV9 with TRBJ2-1; D is perhaps TRBD1 (6 bases). Germline CDR1 reads SGDLS; CDR2 reads YYNGEE. The CDR3 consists of 14 residues. V was shortened by 0 bases and J by 8 bases, with 12 bases between the two germline ends. This chain's CDR3 is CASSVEGHTHEQFF. The CDR3 bases are TGTGCCAGCAGCGTAGAGGGACATACTCATGAGCAGTTCTTC. Using reference TRBV9 and TRBJ2-1 for the parts outside the CDR3, the full variable domain is DSGVTQTPKHLITATGQRVTLRCSPRSGDLSVYWYQQSLDQGLQFLIQYYNGEERAKGNILERFSAQQFPDLHSELNLSSLELGDSALYFCASSVEGHTHEQFFGPGTRLTVL.

In its sample, this clone was seen a few times. The rearrangement links TRBV5-5 to TRBJ2-7, with D hard to call. There are 14 residues in the CDR3. V was clipped by 4 bases and J by 6 bases, with 17 bases between them. Per germline, CDR1 SGHKS and CDR2 YYEKEE (reference sequence). The DNA of the CDR3 is TGTGCCAGCAGCACTACCGGGCCAACACCCGAGCAGTACTTC. Protein product: CASSTTGPTPEQYF.

CDR3 region: CASTTGLGTGYTF. The DNA of the CDR3 is TGTGCCAGCACCACTGGACTAGGTACTGGCTACACCTTC. This chain joins TRBV11-1 and TRBJ1-2; D is ambiguous. Germline values: CDR1 SGHAT, CDR2 FQDESV (reference sequence). The CDR3 extends over 13 amino acids. Trimming pared 7 bases from V and 7 bases from J, leaving 16 bases between. Full variable domain (outside the CDR3, taken from reference TRBV11-1 and TRBJ1-2): EAEVAQSPRYKITEKSQAVAFWCDPISGHATLYWYRQILGQGPELLVQFQDESVVDDSQLPKDRFSAERLKGVDSTLKIQPAELGDSAMYLCASTTGLGTGYTFGSGTRLTVV.

The V call is TRBV28, the J call TRBJ1-3; 12 bases are a match to TRBD1. The length of the CDR3 is 17 residues. The germline V gene has CDR1 MDHEN and CDR2 SYDVKM. J lost 3 bases, V lost 8 bases, and 11 bases had no gene match. CDR3 DNA: TGTGCCAGCGCAGTTGGGGACAGGGGGCGAAGTGGAAACACCATATATTTT. This encodes CASAVGDRGRSGNTIYF.

The chain carries TRBV7-6 and TRBJ2-7; 9 bases fit TRBD1. CDR3 length: 13 residues. J lost 4 bases, V lost 5 bases, and 3 bases had no gene match. Looked up from germline, CDR1 is SGHVS and CDR2 is FNYEAQ. The chain's CDR3 is CASSPGQGYEQYF. CDR3 nucleotide sequence: TGTGCCAGCAGCCCGGGACAGGGTTACGAGCAGTACTTC.